This T cell receptor (beta chain) emerged from a study of siplizumab effects on memory and regulatory T cells. Study results and limitations: Apparently key alloresponse contributors, naive T cells also seemed more diverse than memory cells. It was never confirmed that proliferating Tregs from siplizumab cultures were suppressive.

This CDR3 comprises 16 residues. The V gene lost 0 bases and the J gene lost 5 bases, with 11 bases spanning the gap. Germline V lookup: CDR1 LGHNA, CDR2 YNFKEQ. Assays captured 10^5 or so TCR templates per sample. Method: immunoSEQ multiplex PCR; TCRdb's copy keeps in-frame clones and lacks some. This sample carries some 40,000 clones, 70% to 90% of them seen once, and the ten largest clones take less than 0.3%. This clone has just a few counts. The antigen is not known. The receptor's source is a human donor in good health. Specimen: naive CD4+ T cells sorted from blood. This chain links TRBV4-2 with TRBJ1-6, with no clear D. The DNA for the CDR3 is TGTGCCAGCAGCCAAGATTCGACCCAGGATAATTCACCCCTCCACTTT. Amino acid sequence: CASSQDSTQDNSPLHF.